These 17 T cell receptor beta chains originate from one sample sequenced in a study of OX40 agonist ivuxolimab in advanced cancers. The assay was immunoSEQ multiplex PCR, and TCRdb's table has in-frame clones only and misses some. This sample has roughly 76,000 clones, with about 86% found just once. The sequencing used CD4+ or CD8+ T cells sorted from blood, collected in a trial of the OX40 agonist ivuxolimab. The receptors derive from an adult with an advanced solid tumor such as melanoma, head and neck, liver or kidney cancer.

This clone was picked up a small number of times. The chain couples TRBV28 to TRBJ1-3, with D hard to call. The CDR3 spans 16 residues. V was clipped by 4 bases and J by 3 bases, with 16 bases between them. The germline V gene has CDR1 MDHEN and CDR2 SYDVKM. The CDR3 region has the DNA TGTGCCAGCAGTTCCCCCCGGAGTCGGGATGGAAACACCATATATTTT. Its protein product is CASSSPRSRDGNTIYF.

This chain links TRBV7-8 with TRBJ1-1; perhaps TRBD1 as D (5 bases). The CDR3 covers 14 residues. Trimming took 5 bases from V and 5 from J, leaving 15 bases between them. Germline V lookup: CDR1 SGHVS, CDR2 FQNEAQ. DNA for the CDR3: TGTGCCAGCAGCCTACGGGACCGGGGGACTGAAGCTTTCTTT. Its protein is CASSLRDRGTEAFF.

This chain joins TRBV11-3 and TRBJ2-2; 8 bases map to TRBD2. The CDR3 covers 16 residues. Germline lookup yields CDR1 SGHNT and CDR2 YENEEA. Trimming took 5 bases from V and 2 from J; bases not matched to a gene: 7. The CDR3 protein is CASSPGGARNTGELFF. The DNA for the CDR3 is TGTGCCAGCAGCCCGGGGGGGGCAAGAAACACCGGGGAGCTGTTTTTT.

The chain links TRBV9 to TRBJ2-3; D call uncertain. CDR3 size: 16 residues. Trimming left V 0 bases short and J 0 bases short, with 11 bases between. The germline CDR1 and CDR2 sequences are SGDLS and YYNGEE. The CDR3 here is CASSVGLDISTDTQYF. CDR3 nucleotides: TGTGCCAGCAGCGTAGGGCTAGACATTAGCACAGATACGCAGTATTTT.

The chain carries TRBV10-1 and TRBJ1-1; D is ambiguous. Trimming took off 2 bases at V and 8 bases at J, with 12 bases between the two ends. The CDR3 loop spans 13 amino acids. Germline lookup yields CDR1 WNHNN and CDR2 SYGVQD (reference sequence). The CDR3 protein is CASSEREGLEAFF. Here the CDR3 DNA reads TGCGCCAGCAGTGAGCGGGAGGGTCTCGAAGCTTTCTTT.

This clone qualifies as medium-sized. The chain couples TRBV5-4 to TRBJ2-7, with D maybe TRBD2 (7 bases). The V gene lost 0 bases and the J gene lost 2 bases, with 18 bases spanning the gap. Germline V gives CDR1 SGHNT, CDR2 YYREEE (reference sequence). The CDR3 loop spans 17 amino acids. CDR3 protein: CASSLEGGGGLAYEQYF. CDR3 bases: TGTGCCAGCAGCTTGGAGGGAGGGGGGGGCCTTGCCTACGAGCAGTACTTC.

In its sample, this clone was seen once. The V call is TRBV19, the J call TRBJ2-2; D is perhaps TRBD1 (6 bases). The germline V and J ends were trimmed by 7 bases and 6 bases, with 18 bases remaining between them. CDR1 is LNHDA and CDR2 is SQIVND in the germline V gene (reference sequence). This CDR3 is 15 amino acids long. CDR3 sequence (DNA): TGTGCCAGTATCCCGGGACACCTTTACTCCGGGGAGCTGTTTTTT. Amino acid sequence: CASIPGHLYSGELFF.

This rearrangement joins TRBV6-1 to TRBJ1-2, with a tentative D call TRBD1 (5 bases). The germline V gene has CDR1 MNHNS and CDR2 SASEGT. The CDR3 contains 13 residues. V was trimmed by 7 bases and J by 3 bases, leaving 12 bases between them. The CDR3 here is CASTGGGDYGYTF. For the CDR3, the DNA is TGTGCCAGCACCGGTGGGGGTGACTATGGCTACACCTTC.

CDR3 residues: CASSQSRGSGYTF. For the CDR3, the DNA is TGCGCCAGCAGTCAATCGAGGGGAAGCGGCTACACCTTC. V is TRBV23-1 and J is TRBJ1-2, with D perhaps matching TRBD1 (5 bases). TRBV23-1 is an ORF, and what it does is uncertain. Trimming cost V 0 bases and J 8 bases, with 10 bases left between them. CDR3 size: 13 residues.

The chain uses TRBV5-6 and TRBJ1-4; 10 bases agree with TRBD1. Germline CDR1 SGHDT, CDR2 YYEEEE. V lost 4 bases to trimming and J lost 6 bases; unmatched junction nucleotides: 0. The CDR3 is made up of 13 amino acids. CDR3 DNA sequence: TGTGCCAGCAGCGGACAGGGGGATGAAAAACTGTTTTTT. This encodes CASSGQGDEKLFF.

The chain joins TRBV2 to TRBJ1-5; D not resolved. V lost 7 bases to trimming and J lost 4 bases, with 17 bases between them. The germline gives CDR1 SNHLY, CDR2 FYNNEI. The CDR3 covers 15 residues. The CDR3 loop reads CASTRMDGSNQPQHF. CDR3 coding DNA: TGTGCCAGCACAAGGATGGACGGATCGAATCAGCCCCAGCATTTT.

V and J are TRBV18 and TRBJ1-3; a weak D match, TRBD1 (6 bases). The V gene's germline CDR1 is KGHSH and CDR2 LQKENI. The CDR3 length is 14 residues. V dropped 3 bases and J dropped 3 bases, with 9 bases sitting between them. CDR3 amino acids: CASSPRGDGNTIYF. The CDR3 region has the DNA TGTGCCAGCTCACCCAGGGGTGATGGAAACACCATATATTTT.

This chain links TRBV6-5 with TRBJ2-7; 9 bases match TRBD1. The CDR3 totals 14 residues. From germline, CDR1 is MNHEY and CDR2 SVGAGI. The V and J ends lost 7 bases and 6 bases, in that order; junction bases with no gene match: 10. The CDR3 DNA is TGTGCCAGCATGGGACAGGGAAATGTAGCCGAGCAGTACTTC. Protein: CASMGQGNVAEQYF.

This clone was picked up one time. Here the CDR3 DNA reads TGTGCCTGGAGTAAAGGAACCGGGACTTTCCTCCCAGAGACCCAGTACTTC. As protein: CAWSKGTGTFLPETQYF. The chain couples TRBV30 to TRBJ2-5; the D gene is possibly TRBD2 (6 bases). Germline CDR1 reads GTSNPN; CDR2 reads SVGIG (reference sequence). The germline V and J ends were trimmed by 2 bases and 4 bases, with 23 bases remaining between them. CDR3 length equals 17 residues. Full variable domain (remainder filled in from reference TRBV30 and TRBJ2-5): SQTIHQWPATLVQPVGSPLSLECTVEGTSNPNLYWYRQAAGRGLQLLFYSVGIGQISSEVPQNLSASRPQDRQFILSSKKLLLSDSGFYLCAWSKGTGTFLPETQYFGPGTRLLVL.

The gene calls are TRBV16 and TRBJ1-4; D remains ambiguous. Germline lookup yields CDR1 KGHSY and CDR2 FQNENV. Trimming took 3 bases from V and 7 from J, leaving 24 bases between them. The CDR3 has 18 residues. The CDR3, as DNA: TGTGCCAGCAGCCATAGTTGGACCTCCTTAAGGTTGGGTGAAAAACTGTTTTTT. This gives the protein CASSHSWTSLRLGEKLFF.

The V gene is TRBV11-2, the J gene TRBJ1-1; tentative D call: TRBD1 (5 bases). CDR1 is SGHAT and CDR2 is FQNNGV in the germline V gene. The CDR3 is 14 amino acids. Trimming cost V 5 bases and J 1 base, with 11 bases left between them. DNA of the CDR3: TGTGCCAGCAGCACCCTGGGGACGAACACTGAAGCTTTCTTT. Translation: CASSTLGTNTEAFF.

V usage is TRBV30 and J usage is TRBJ2-7; 7 bases align to TRBD1. CDR3 length: 13 amino acids. The trim removed 4 bases at V and 1 base at J, leaving 4 bases unmatched. Looked up from germline, CDR1 is GTSNPN and CDR2 is SVGIG (reference sequence). For the CDR3, the DNA is TGTGCCTGGAACCGACAGGGATCCTACGAGCAGTACTTC. Protein: CAWNRQGSYEQYF.